This entry lists 2 T cell receptor beta chains sequenced from one sample in a study of Graves' ophthalmopathy and Graves' hyperthyroidism. The study amplified TCR beta CDR3 regions using RNA transcripts. HTBI primers primed a first-round RT-PCR, and a second-round multiplex PCR followed. MiXCR, run by TCRdb on the multiplex PCR reads, gives a single entry per CDR3 protein. The data show just over 600,000 distinct CDR3 sequences, 20% to 25% seen once. The material sequenced was peripheral blood. The receptors were sampled from a woman under 30 with stable Graves' hyperthyroidism. Some clones in this sample may be carry-over from other donors' samples.

The chain is built from TRBV24-1 and TRBJ1-5, with D unclear. The CDR3 spans 14 residues. CDR1 is KGHDR, CDR2 SFDVKD, per germline. Trimming shortened V by 11 bases and J by 0 bases, and 13 bases separated the two germline ends. CDR3: CASSDTLSNQPQHF. The DNA of the CDR3 is TGTGCCAGCAGCGACACTCTTAGCAATCAGCCCCAGCATTTT.

The chain has TRBV5-4 and TRBJ1-3; TRBD1 is a possible D gene (6 bases). Germline CDR1 SGHNT, CDR2 YYREEE (reference sequence). V lost 3 bases and J 1 base, leaving 11 bases between the germline ends. This CDR3 has 15 amino acids. Here the CDR3 reads CASSSQGWSGNTIYF. The CDR3 region has the DNA TGTGCCAGCAGCTCACAGGGTTGGTCTGGAAACACCATATATTTT.